Below, 30 T cell receptor beta chains from the same sample are listed, as sequenced in a study of regulatory T cells in long-lasting Graves disease. Sample time point: newly diagnosed GD, antithyroid drugs for less than 3 months. Preparation of the TCR library used RNA extracted from PBMCs. Relying on iRepertoire HTBI primers and Arm-PCR of CDR3 regions, the team built TCR beta libraries. In TCRdb, the multiplex PCR reads were re-called with MiXCR into one record per CDR3 protein. The sample has around 230,000 distinct CDR3 sequences; 18% are singletons. The sequences come from peripheral blood mononuclear cells (PBMCs), collected at new diagnosis, from a patient treated with antithyroid drugs. Source of these receptors: a female donor with Graves disease.

This clonotype was counted many times. The chain couples TRBV7-2 to TRBJ2-7; 7 bases match TRBD2. The trim removed 5 bases at V and 5 bases at J, leaving 9 bases unmatched. This CDR3 comprises 14 residues. Germline V gene data show CDR1 as SGHTA and CDR2 as FQGNSA. DNA of the CDR3: TGTGCCAGCAGCCTAGGCGGGAGATATGACGAGCAGTACTTC. Residues: CASSLGGRYDEQYF.

This chain links TRBV25-1 with TRBJ2-2, with unresolved D. The V and J ends lost 4 bases and 0 bases respectively, with 6 bases between them. CDR1 MGHDK and CDR2 SYGVNS come from the germline V gene. This CDR3 comprises 14 residues. As DNA, the CDR3 is TGTGCCAGCAGTGTCTCAACGAACACCGGGGAGCTGTTTTTT. Amino acids: CASSVSTNTGELFF.

This clonotype has a count of ten or more. The chain has TRBV18 and TRBJ1-6; tentatively, D is TRBD1 (6 bases). Trimming removed 3 bases from V and 5 bases from J, with 8 bases in between. The CDR3 runs 14 residues. Germline V lookup: CDR1 KGHSH, CDR2 LQKENI. The CDR3 DNA reads as TGTGCCAGCTCACCCGACAGGAATAATTCACCCCTCCACTTT. Translation: CASSPDRNNSPLHF.

About this clonotype: A far larger clone is just one base off, so this is likely a read error. The chain employs TRBV10-3 and TRBJ1-1; TRBD1 matches 9 bases. CDR1 is ENHRY, CDR2 SYGVKD, per germline. V dropped 3 bases and J dropped 2; count of bases not matched to a gene: 4. The CDR3 is 15 residues long. The CDR3 reads CAISELGQGNTEAFF. The CDR3 region has the DNA TGTGCCATCAGTGAATTGGGACAGGGTAACACTGAAGCTTTCTTT.

This clonotype was seen at least ten times. The CDR3: CASRARNTEAFF. The CDR3 nucleotides are TGCGCCAGCAGAGCAAGGAACACTGAAGCTTTCTTT. The chain couples TRBV10-2 to TRBJ1-1, with D hard to call. The CDR3 is made up of 12 amino acids. Germline V CDR1 and CDR2: WSHSY, SAAADI. V was trimmed by 6 bases and J by 1 base, leaving 6 bases between them.

This clonotype was observed at least ten times. This chain links TRBV7-2 with TRBJ1-2, with D possibly being TRBD1 (6 bases). Germline V CDR1 and CDR2: SGHTA, FQGNSA. The CDR3 has 14 residues. V shed 5 bases and J shed 8 bases, with 18 bases lying between them. CDR3 region: CASSPGWGAGGYTF. CDR3 DNA: TGTGCCAGCAGCCCTGGGTGGGGGGCGGGAGGCTACACCTTC.

This clonotype came up many times. The chain has TRBV28 and TRBJ1-5; 7 bases are a match to TRBD1. This CDR3 has 15 amino acids. The germline V gene encodes CDR1 MDHEN and CDR2 SYDVKM. V lost 7 bases, J lost 7 bases, and 13 bases stayed unmatched. The CDR3 here is CASTFPQGVGQPQHF. CDR3 DNA sequence: TGTGCCAGCACCTTCCCGCAGGGGGTCGGGCAGCCCCAGCATTTT.

Concerning this clonotype: The junction does not match germline at one end; this may be a read error. V usage is TRBV6-4 and J usage is TRBJ2-2; D is uncertain. The germline CDR1 and CDR2 sequences are MRHNA and SNTAGT. The length of the CDR3 is 13 residues. CDR3: CTSSSGDTGELFF. In nucleotides, the CDR3 is TGTACCAGCAGCTCCGGAGACACCGGGGAGCTGTTTTTT.

The chain is built from TRBV20-1 and TRBJ2-5; D remains unclear. The CDR3 has 14 residues. V lost 3 bases and J 2 bases, leaving 13 bases between the germline ends. Germline CDR1 and CDR2: DFQATT and SNEGSKA (reference sequence). The CDR3 region is CSASQFYGQETQYF. Written as DNA, the CDR3 is TGCAGTGCTAGCCAGTTCTACGGACAAGAGACCCAGTACTTC.

The gene calls are TRBV28 and TRBJ1-1; the D gene is possibly TRBD1 (5 bases). This CDR3 has 17 residues. Germline V lookup: CDR1 MDHEN, CDR2 SYDVKM. The V end was cut by 2 bases, the J end by 1 base, with 17 bases between. The CDR3 nucleotides are TGTGCCAGCAGTTTACAGCGGTCGGGGGACCAGAACACTGAAGCTTTCTTT. The encoded protein is CASSLQRSGDQNTEAFF.

The table lists this clonotype with many counts. The chain links TRBV11-3 to TRBJ2-1; TRBD2 matches at 7 bases. This CDR3 has 13 residues. The germline V gene encodes CDR1 SGHNT and CDR2 YENEEA. The V and J ends lost 6 bases and 10 bases, in that order; junction bases with no gene match: 9. The CDR3 DNA reads TGTGCCAGCAGTTCCCGGGGGGTCTGGGAGCAGTTCTTC. Protein: CASSSRGVWEQFF.

There are many counts of this clonotype. The chain combines TRBV27 with TRBJ2-1; 7 bases agree with TRBD2. The CDR3 spans 14 residues. Per germline, CDR1 MNHEY and CDR2 SMNVEV (reference sequence). Trimming at V came to 6 bases and at J to 6 bases, leaving 8 bases not matched to a gene. The CDR3 sequence: CASSWGGSGNEQFF. DNA for the CDR3: TGTGCCAGCAGCTGGGGGGGGTCGGGCAATGAGCAGTTCTTC.

The sample holds many counts of this clonotype. The CDR3 DNA is TGTGCCAGTCAGACTGGAAACACCATATATTTT. Translated, it gives CASQTGNTIYF. This rearrangement joins TRBV13 to TRBJ1-3; D not certain. V lost 9 bases to trimming and J lost 2 bases, with 5 bases between them. Germline CDR1 reads PRHDT; CDR2 reads FYEKMQ (reference sequence). The CDR3 spans 11 residues. The complete variable domain, with remaining parts taken from reference TRBV13 and TRBJ1-3, reads AAGVIQSPRHLIKEKRETATLKCYPIPRHDTVYWYQQGPGQDPQFLISFYEKMQSDKGSIPDRFSAQQFSDYHSELNMSSLELGDSALYFCASQTGNTIYFGEGSWLTVV.

The sample holds many counts of this clonotype. The chain links TRBV12-3 or TRBV12-4 to TRBJ2-5; possibly TRBD1 or TRBD2 for D (5 bases each). Trimming removed 8 bases at V and 9 bases at J, with 19 bases between. The CDR3 loop spans 13 amino acids. In DNA form, the CDR3 reads TGTGCCAGCGGGCTCGGGGCCTCGCAGGCCCAGTACTTC. This sequence encodes CASGLGASQAQYF.

Many counts were recorded for this clonotype. The chain carries TRBV7-9 and TRBJ1-1, with 7 bases fitting TRBD1. Germline V CDR1 and CDR2: SEHNR, FQNEAQ (reference sequence). V shed 2 bases and J 1 base; nucleotides not matched to a gene: 7. The CDR3 covers 16 residues. The CDR3 loop reads CASSLNQRTGNTEAFF. In DNA, the CDR3 is TGTGCCAGCAGCTTAAATCAGCGGACAGGGAACACTGAAGCTTTCTTT.

This clonotype was seen at least ten times. This chain connects TRBV28 to TRBJ2-1; D is unclear. V was cut by 6 bases and J by 6 bases, with 12 bases left in between. Germline CDR1 and CDR2: MDHEN and SYDVKM. This CDR3 has 13 amino acids. In DNA, the CDR3 is TGTGCCAGCAGCCCCGCCTCCGCCAATGAGCAGTTCTTC. This translates into CASSPASANEQFF.

This clonotype appeared many times. The chain is built from TRBV11-1 and TRBJ2-7; 8 nucleotides match TRBD1. The CDR3 runs 13 residues. Losses at the gene ends were 4 bases for V and 5 bases for J; bases not matched to a gene: 4. Germline CDR1 SGHAT, CDR2 FQDESV (reference sequence). CDR3 protein: CASSSDRENEQYF. For the CDR3, the DNA is TGTGCCAGCAGCTCGGACAGGGAAAACGAGCAGTACTTC.

The table lists this clonotype with many counts. The J gene is TRBJ2-7, the V gene TRBV6-1; TRBD2 matches 7 bases. Trimming removed 7 bases from V and 5 bases from J; junction bases left unmatched: 8. The germline V gene encodes CDR1 MNHNS and CDR2 SASEGT. CDR3 length equals 13 residues. The CDR3 loop is CASNPGGTNEQYF. CDR3 sequence (DNA): TGTGCCAGCAACCCCGGGGGGACGAACGAGCAGTACTTC.

The table lists this clonotype with a few counts. The chain is built from TRBV7-9 and TRBJ2-4, with a possible D match to TRBD1 (6 bases). This CDR3 spans 14 amino acids. V was cut by 7 bases and J by 0 bases, with 10 bases left in between. Germline-derived CDR1 and CDR2 are SEHNR and FQNEAQ (reference sequence). CDR3 protein: CASNKQGAKNIQYF. CDR3 DNA sequence: TGTGCCAGCAACAAACAGGGAGCCAAAAACATTCAGTACTTC.

This chain links TRBV2 with TRBJ2-7; 8 nucleotides match TRBD1. Losses at the gene ends were 3 bases for V and 2 bases for J; bases not matched to a gene: 3. Germline assignment: CDR1 SNHLY and CDR2 FYNNEI. The CDR3 is made up of 14 amino acids. The CDR3 nucleotides are TGTGCCAGCAGTGATTTGGGACAGGCCTACGAGCAGTACTTC. This translates into CASSDLGQAYEQYF.

This clonotype was counted at least ten times. The rearrangement joins TRBV27 to TRBJ2-2; weak D call: TRBD2 (6 bases). Germline CDR1 and CDR2: MNHEY and SMNVEV (reference sequence). Trimming pared 5 bases from V and 5 bases from J, leaving 15 bases between. The CDR3 extends over 15 amino acids. The CDR3 DNA is TGTGCCAGCAGTCAAGAGGGACTTCTTACCGGGGAGCTGTTTTTT. Its protein product is CASSQEGLLTGELFF.

This clonotype was counted ten times or more. V is TRBV12-3 or TRBV12-4 and J is TRBJ2-4; TRBD1 matches at 8 bases. J lost 3 bases, V lost 6 bases, and 10 bases had no gene match. CDR3 length equals 16 residues. In DNA form, the CDR3 reads TGTGCCAGCAGACCGACAGGGGAAAGGGGCAAAAACATTCAGTACTTC. Its protein is CASRPTGERGKNIQYF.

This clonotype has at least ten counts. V usage is TRBV5-1 and J usage is TRBJ2-1; 8 bases align to TRBD2. Germline-derived CDR1 and CDR2 are SGHRS and YFSETQ. V gave up 5 bases and J gave up 6 bases; unmatched junction bases: 7. The length of the CDR3 is 14 residues. The CDR3 nucleotides are TGCGCCAGCAGTTCAGCGGGAGAGGTCAATGAGCAGTTCTTC. It specifies CASSSAGEVNEQFF.

This clonotype was seen repeatedly, ten times or more. The V gene is TRBV28, the J gene TRBJ2-7, with D perhaps TRBD2 (6 bases). CDR3 size: 15 residues. CDR1 is MDHEN, CDR2 SYDVKM, per germline. With 8 bases removed from V and 4 bases from J, the gap between germline ends came to 21 bases. CDR3: CASGRGGTGIYEQYF. The DNA of the CDR3 is TGTGCCAGCGGACGCGGAGGGACCGGGATTTACGAGCAGTACTTC.

This clonotype was counted between two and nine times. This could be a read error, since a much larger clone is one nucleotide away. It is likely a read error, because the conserved phenylalanine at the end of the CDR3 is missing. J is TRBJ2-7 and V is TRBV3-1; D possibly matches TRBD1 or TRBD2 (5 bases each). Trimming left V 1 base short and J 6 bases short, with 25 bases between. The length of the CDR3 is 18 residues. CDR1 is LGHDT, CDR2 YNNKEL, per germline (reference sequence). The CDR3 DNA reads TGTGCCAGCAGCCAAGGTGGACCGGGACGGGGCCAAATTTCCGAGCAGTACTTA. The encoded protein is CASSQGGPGRGQISEQYL.

The table lists this clonotype with many counts. Mismatch with germline at one junction end may stem from a read error. V and J are TRBV5-1 and TRBJ2-5; D tentatively reads TRBD1 or TRBD2 (7 bases each). The CDR3 has 14 residues. The germline V gene has CDR1 SGHRS and CDR2 YFSETQ. The CDR3 region is CASSLGGGTETQYF. The CDR3 DNA follows: TGTGCCAGCAGCTTGGGAGGGGGCACGGAGACCCAGTACTTC.

This clonotype was detected ten times or more. This chain connects TRBV6-1 to TRBJ1-3; no clear D. Germline V lookup: CDR1 MNHNS, CDR2 SASEGT. V shed 6 bases and J shed 0 bases, with 15 bases lying between them. The CDR3 consists of 16 residues. CDR3 region: CASRSKAGVSGNTIYF. CDR3 nucleotide sequence: TGTGCCAGCAGGTCTAAAGCGGGAGTCTCTGGAAACACCATATATTTT.

This clonotype was observed at least ten times. The gene calls are TRBV18 and TRBJ2-3; TRBD2 aligns across 11 bases. This CDR3 is built from 16 residues. From germline, CDR1 is KGHSH and CDR2 LQKENI. The junction had 7 bases not matched to a gene; V was cut back by 2 bases and J by 6 bases. For the CDR3, the DNA is TGTGCCAGCTCACCAGAACGACTAGCGGGAAGGGATACGCAGTATTTT. Translating gives CASSPERLAGRDTQYF.

This clonotype was found many times. J is TRBJ2-1 and V is TRBV2; 13 nucleotides line up with TRBD2. The CDR3 contains 17 residues. In germline, CDR1 is SNHLY, CDR2 FYNNEI. After removal of 7 bases from V and 2 bases from J, the junction contained 8 bases not matched to a gene. The CDR3 sequence: CASIGGLAGSAYNEQFF. CDR3 in DNA: TGTGCCAGCATAGGGGGACTAGCGGGAAGTGCCTACAATGAGCAGTTCTTC.

The V call is TRBV18, the J call TRBJ1-5; TRBD1 matches 7 bases. Unmatched junction bases numbered 2, after V lost 6 bases and J lost 0 bases. In germline, CDR1 is KGHSH, CDR2 LQKENI. CDR3 size: 14 residues. The CDR3 DNA sequence: TGTGCCAGCTCCGGGACAGTTAGCAATCAGCCCCAGCATTTT. Translating gives CASSGTVSNQPQHF.